Here is one T cell receptor (beta chain) with its context. Its target is unknown. This entry is derived from a study of T cell responses to AZD1222 COVID-19 vaccine. The junction had 9 bases not matched to a gene; V was cut back by 7 bases and J by 5 bases. The length of the CDR3 is 14 residues. Germline values: CDR1 MNHEY, CDR2 SMNVEV (reference sequence). The data were produced by immunoSEQ multiplex PCR, yet TCRdb's version contains in-frame clones alone and is incomplete. The table records about 120,000 clones, around nine tenths of them present only once. Study conclusions and caveats: Donors were chiefly white British, with a greater number of females, and clonal diversity was perhaps underestimated.

The material sequenced was peripheral blood, taken on day 0 of AZD1222 vaccination. The chain joins TRBV27 to TRBJ2-7; 9 nucleotides match TRBD2. The clonotype was recovered from an adult in good health. The CDR3: CASKTSGQRNEQYF. For the CDR3, the DNA is TGTGCCAGCAAGACTAGCGGCCAGAGGAACGAGCAGTACTTC.